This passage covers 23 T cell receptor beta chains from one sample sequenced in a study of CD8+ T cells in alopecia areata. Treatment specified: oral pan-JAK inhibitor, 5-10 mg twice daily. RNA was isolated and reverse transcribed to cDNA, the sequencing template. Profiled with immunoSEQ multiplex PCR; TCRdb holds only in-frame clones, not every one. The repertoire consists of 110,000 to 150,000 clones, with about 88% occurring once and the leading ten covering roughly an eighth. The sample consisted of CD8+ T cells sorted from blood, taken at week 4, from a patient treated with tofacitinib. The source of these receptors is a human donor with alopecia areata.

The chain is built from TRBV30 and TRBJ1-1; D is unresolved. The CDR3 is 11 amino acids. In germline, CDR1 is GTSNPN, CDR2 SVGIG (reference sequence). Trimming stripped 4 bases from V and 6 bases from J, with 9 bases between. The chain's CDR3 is CAWTEVPEAFF. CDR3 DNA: TGTGCCTGGACGGAAGTCCCTGAAGCTTTCTTT.

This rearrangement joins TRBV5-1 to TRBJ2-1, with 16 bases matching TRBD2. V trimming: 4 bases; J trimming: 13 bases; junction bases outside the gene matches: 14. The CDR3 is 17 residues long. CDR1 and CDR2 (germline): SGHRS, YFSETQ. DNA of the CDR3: TGCGCCAGCAGCGTCCCGGGACTAGCGGGGGGGCCGCCACGTCAGTTCTTC. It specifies CASSVPGLAGGPPRQFF.

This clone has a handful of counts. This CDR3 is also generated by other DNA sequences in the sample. Written as DNA, the CDR3 is TGTGCCAGCAGTTTCGGGACAGCCTATGGCTACACCTTC. This codes for CASSFGTAYGYTF. The chain employs TRBV27 and TRBJ1-2; TRBD1 aligns across 7 bases. This CDR3 comprises 13 residues. Germline trimming cut 3 bases from V and 4 bases from J; bases unmatched to any gene: 2. CDR1 and CDR2 from the germline V gene are MNHEY and SMNVEV (reference sequence).

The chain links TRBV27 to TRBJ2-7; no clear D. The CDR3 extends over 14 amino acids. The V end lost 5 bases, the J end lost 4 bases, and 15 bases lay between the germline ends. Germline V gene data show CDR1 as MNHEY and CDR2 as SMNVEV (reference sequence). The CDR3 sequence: CASSPSVGLYEQYF. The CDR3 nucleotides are TGTGCCAGCAGTCCGTCAGTGGGCCTGTACGAGCAGTACTTC.

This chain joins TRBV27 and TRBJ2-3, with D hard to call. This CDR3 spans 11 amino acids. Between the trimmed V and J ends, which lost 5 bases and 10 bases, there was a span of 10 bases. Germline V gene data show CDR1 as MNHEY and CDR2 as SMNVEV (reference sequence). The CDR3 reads CASSSSSAQYF. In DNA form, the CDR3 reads TGTGCCAGCAGTAGTTCTTCTGCGCAGTATTTT.

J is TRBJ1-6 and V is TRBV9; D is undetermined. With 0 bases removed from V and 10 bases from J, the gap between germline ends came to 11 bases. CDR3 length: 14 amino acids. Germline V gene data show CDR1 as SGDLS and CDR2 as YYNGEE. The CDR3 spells CASSVADYGSPLHF. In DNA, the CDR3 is TGTGCCAGCAGCGTAGCTGATTATGGCTCACCCCTCCACTTT.

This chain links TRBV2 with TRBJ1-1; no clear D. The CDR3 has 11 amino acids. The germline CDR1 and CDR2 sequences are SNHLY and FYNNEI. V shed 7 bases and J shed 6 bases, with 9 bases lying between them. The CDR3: CASIGSPEAFF. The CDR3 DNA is TGTGCCAGCATCGGGTCTCCTGAAGCTTTCTTT.

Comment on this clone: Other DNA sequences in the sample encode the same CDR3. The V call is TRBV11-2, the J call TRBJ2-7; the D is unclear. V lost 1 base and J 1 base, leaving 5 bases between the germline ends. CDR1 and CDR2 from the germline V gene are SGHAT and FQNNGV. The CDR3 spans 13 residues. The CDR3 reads CASSLASSYEQYF. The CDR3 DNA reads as TGTGCCAGCAGCTTAGCCAGTTCCTACGAGCAGTACTTC.

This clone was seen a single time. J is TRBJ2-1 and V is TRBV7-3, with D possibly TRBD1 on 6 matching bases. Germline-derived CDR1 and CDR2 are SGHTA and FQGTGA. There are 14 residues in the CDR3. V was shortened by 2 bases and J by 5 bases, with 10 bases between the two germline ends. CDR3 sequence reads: CASSLLRGDNEQFF. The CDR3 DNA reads TGTGCCAGCAGCTTACTCAGGGGCGACAATGAGCAGTTCTTC.

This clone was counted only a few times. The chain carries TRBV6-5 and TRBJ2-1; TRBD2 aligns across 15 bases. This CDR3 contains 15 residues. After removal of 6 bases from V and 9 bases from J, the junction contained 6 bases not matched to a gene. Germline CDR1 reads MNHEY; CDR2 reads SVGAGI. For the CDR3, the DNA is TGTGCCAGCAGCCCCGGGACTAGCGGGGGGCTTGAGCAGTTCTTC. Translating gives CASSPGTSGGLEQFF.

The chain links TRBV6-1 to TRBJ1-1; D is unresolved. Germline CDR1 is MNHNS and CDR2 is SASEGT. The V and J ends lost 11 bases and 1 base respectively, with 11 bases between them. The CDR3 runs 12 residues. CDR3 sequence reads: CAGRRGNTEAFF. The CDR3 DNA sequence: TGTGCCGGGAGGAGAGGGAACACTGAAGCTTTCTTT.

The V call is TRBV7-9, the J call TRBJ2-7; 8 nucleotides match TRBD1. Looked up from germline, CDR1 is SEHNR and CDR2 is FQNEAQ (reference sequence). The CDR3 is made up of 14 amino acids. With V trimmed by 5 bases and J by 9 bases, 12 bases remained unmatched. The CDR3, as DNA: TGTGCCAGCAGCCAAGGACAGGGATTAGGGTGGCAGTACTTC. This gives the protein CASSQGQGLGWQYF.

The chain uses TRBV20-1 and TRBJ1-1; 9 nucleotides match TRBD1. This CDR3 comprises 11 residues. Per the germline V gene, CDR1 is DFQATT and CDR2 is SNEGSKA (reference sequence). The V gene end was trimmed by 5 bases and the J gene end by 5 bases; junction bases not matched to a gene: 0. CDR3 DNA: TGCAGTGCTGACAGGGGGACTGAAGCTTTCTTT. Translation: CSADRGTEAFF.

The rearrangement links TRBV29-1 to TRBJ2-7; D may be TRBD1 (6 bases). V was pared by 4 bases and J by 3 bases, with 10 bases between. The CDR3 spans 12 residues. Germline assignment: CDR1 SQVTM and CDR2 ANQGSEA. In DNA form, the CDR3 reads TGCAGCGTTGCTGAGGGGGACTACGAGCAGTACTTC. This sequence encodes CSVAEGDYEQYF.

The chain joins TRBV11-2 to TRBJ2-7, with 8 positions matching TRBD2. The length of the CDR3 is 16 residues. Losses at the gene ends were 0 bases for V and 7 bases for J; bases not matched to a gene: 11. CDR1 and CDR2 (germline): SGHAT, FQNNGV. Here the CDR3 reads CASSLEASGPAGEQYF. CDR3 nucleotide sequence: TGTGCCAGCAGCTTAGAGGCTAGCGGGCCGGCTGGTGAGCAGTACTTC. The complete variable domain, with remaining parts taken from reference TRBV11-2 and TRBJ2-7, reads EAGVAQSPRYKIIEKRQSVAFWCNPISGHATLYWYQQILGQGPKLLIQFQNNGVVDDSQLPKDRFSAERLKGVDSTLKIQPAKLEDSAVYLCASSLEASGPAGEQYFGPGTRLTVT.

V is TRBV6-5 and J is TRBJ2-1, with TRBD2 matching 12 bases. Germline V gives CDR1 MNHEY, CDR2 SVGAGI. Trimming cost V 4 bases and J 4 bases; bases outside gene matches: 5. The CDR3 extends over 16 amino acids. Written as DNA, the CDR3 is TGTGCCAGCAGTTTGAGGACTAGCGGGGTTTACAATGAGCAGTTCTTC. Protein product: CASSLRTSGVYNEQFF.

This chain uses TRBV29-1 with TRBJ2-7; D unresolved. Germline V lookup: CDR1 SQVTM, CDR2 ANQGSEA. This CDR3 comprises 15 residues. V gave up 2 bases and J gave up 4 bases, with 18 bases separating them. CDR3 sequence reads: CSVEISGLNPYEQYF. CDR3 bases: TGCAGCGTTGAAATCTCCGGCCTTAACCCGTACGAGCAGTACTTC.

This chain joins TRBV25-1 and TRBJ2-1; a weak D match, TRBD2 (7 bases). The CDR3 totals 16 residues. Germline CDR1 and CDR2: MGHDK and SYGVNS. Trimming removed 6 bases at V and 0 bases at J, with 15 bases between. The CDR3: CASSRRGGASYNEQFF. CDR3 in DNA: TGTGCCAGCAGCAGGAGGGGGGGCGCCTCCTACAATGAGCAGTTCTTC.

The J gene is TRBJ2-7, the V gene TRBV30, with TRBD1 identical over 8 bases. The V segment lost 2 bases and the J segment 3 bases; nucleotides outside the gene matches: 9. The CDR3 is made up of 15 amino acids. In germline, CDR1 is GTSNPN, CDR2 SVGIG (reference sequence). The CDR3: CAWSLTGGSGYEQYF. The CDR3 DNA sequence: TGTGCCTGGAGTCTCACAGGGGGGTCCGGCTACGAGCAGTACTTC.

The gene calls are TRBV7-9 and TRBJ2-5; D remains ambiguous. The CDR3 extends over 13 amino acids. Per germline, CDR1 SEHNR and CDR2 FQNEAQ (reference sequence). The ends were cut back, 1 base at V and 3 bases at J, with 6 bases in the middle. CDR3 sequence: CASSLVDEETQYF. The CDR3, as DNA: TGTGCCAGCAGCTTAGTGGACGAAGAGACCCAGTACTTC.

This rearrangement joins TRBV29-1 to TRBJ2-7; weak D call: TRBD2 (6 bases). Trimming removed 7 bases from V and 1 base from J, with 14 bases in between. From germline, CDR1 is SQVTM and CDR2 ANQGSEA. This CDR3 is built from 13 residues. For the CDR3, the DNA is TGCAGCGCCTTAGCGGACTTGTCCTACGAGCAGTACTTC. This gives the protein CSALADLSYEQYF.

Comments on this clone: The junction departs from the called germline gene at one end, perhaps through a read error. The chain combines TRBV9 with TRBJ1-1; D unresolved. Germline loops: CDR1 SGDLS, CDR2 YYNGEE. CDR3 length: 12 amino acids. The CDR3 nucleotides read TGTGTCAGCAGCCCCCGAACTGGTGAAGCTTTCTTT. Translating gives CVSSPRTGEAFF.

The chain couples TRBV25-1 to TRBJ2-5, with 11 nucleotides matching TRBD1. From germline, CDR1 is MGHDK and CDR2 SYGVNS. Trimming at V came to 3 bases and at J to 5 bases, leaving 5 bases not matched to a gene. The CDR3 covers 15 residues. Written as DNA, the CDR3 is TGTGCCAGCAGTGACGGGACAGGGGGACGGGAGACCCAGTACTTC. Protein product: CASSDGTGGRETQYF.